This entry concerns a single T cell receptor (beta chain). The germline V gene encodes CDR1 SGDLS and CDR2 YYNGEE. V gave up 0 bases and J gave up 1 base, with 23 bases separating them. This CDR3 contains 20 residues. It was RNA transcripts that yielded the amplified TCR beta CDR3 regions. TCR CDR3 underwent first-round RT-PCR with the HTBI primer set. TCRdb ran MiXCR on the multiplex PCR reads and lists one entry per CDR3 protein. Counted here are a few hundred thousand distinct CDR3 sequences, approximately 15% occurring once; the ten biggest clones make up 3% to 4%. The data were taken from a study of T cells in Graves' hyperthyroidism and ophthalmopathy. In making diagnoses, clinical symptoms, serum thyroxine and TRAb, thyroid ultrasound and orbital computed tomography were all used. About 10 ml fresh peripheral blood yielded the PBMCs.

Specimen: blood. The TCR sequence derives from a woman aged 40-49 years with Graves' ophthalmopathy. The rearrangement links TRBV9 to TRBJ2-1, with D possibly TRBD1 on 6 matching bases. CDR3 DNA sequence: TGTGCCAGCAGCGTAGGATCCCGGGACATCCAAAAGGAGTCCTACAATGAGCAGTTCTTC. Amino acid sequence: CASSVGSRDIQKESYNEQFF.